This TCR beta chain was recorded in a study of control samples from healthy donors and cancer patients. Germline V lookup: CDR1 SGHTA, CDR2 FQGTGA. The CDR3 totals 13 residues. V lost 3 bases and J lost 5, with 10 bases in between. This table comes from immunoSEQ multiplex PCR, and its TCRdb copy is limited to in-frame clones, with some not included. The sample yields some 56,000 clones, 90% to 95% seen once. This TCR derives from a young man in good health. The source material was blood. V gene TRBV7-3 combines with J gene TRBJ1-2; no clear D. The CDR3 nucleotides read TGTGCCAGCAGCTTTGGGTTGCGGTATGGCTACACCTTC. Amino acids: CASSFGLRYGYTF.